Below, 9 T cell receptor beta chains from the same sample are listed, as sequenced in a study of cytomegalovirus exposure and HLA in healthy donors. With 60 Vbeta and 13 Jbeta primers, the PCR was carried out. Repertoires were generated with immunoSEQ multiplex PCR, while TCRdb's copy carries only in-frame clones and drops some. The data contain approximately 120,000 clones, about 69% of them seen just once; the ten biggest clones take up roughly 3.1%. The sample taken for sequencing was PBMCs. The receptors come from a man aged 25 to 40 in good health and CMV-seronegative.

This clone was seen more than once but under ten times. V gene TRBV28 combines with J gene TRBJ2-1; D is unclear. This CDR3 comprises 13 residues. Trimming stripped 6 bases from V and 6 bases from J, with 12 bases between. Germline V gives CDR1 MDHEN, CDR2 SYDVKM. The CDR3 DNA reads TGTGCCAGCAGCCTAACTTATAGCAATGAGCAGTTCTTC. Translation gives CASSLTYSNEQFF.

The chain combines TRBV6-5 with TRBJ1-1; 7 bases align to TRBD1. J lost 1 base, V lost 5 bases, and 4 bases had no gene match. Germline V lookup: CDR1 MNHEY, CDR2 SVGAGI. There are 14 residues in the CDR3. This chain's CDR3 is CASSPWTGNTEAFF. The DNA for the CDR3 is TGTGCCAGCAGTCCCTGGACAGGGAACACTGAAGCTTTCTTT.

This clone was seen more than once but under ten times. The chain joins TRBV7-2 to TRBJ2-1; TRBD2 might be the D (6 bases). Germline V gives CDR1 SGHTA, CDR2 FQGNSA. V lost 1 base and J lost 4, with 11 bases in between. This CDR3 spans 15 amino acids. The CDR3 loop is CASSLGLAPYNEQFF. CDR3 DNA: TGTGCCAGCAGCTTAGGGCTAGCGCCTTACAATGAGCAGTTCTTC.

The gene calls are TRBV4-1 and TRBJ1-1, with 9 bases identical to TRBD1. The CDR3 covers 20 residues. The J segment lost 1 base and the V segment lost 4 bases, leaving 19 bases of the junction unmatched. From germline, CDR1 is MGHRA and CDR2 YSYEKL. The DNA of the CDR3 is TGCGCCAGCAGCCGAGAAAATAAAGGACAGGGGCGAAATCAGAACACTGAAGCTTTCTTT. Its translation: CASSRENKGQGRNQNTEAFF.

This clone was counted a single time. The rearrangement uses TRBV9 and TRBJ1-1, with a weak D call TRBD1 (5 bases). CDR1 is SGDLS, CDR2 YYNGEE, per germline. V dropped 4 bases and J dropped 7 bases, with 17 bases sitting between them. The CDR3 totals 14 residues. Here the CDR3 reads CASSSRVGADEAFF. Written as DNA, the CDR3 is TGTGCCAGCAGCAGCCGCGTAGGGGCCGATGAAGCTTTCTTT.

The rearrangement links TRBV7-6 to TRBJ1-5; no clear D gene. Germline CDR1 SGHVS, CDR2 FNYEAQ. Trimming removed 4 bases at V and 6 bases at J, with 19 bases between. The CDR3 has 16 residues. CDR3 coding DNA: TGTGCCAGCAGCTCCACACCCGTCCAATCAGGTCAGCCCCAGCATTTT. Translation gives CASSSTPVQSGQPQHF.

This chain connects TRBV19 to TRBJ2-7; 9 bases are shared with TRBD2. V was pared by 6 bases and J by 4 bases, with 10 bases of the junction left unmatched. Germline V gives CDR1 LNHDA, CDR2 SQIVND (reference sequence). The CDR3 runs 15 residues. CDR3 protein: CASRSVASGNYEQYF. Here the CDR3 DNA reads TGTGCCAGTAGGAGTGTGGCTAGCGGGAATTACGAGCAGTACTTC.

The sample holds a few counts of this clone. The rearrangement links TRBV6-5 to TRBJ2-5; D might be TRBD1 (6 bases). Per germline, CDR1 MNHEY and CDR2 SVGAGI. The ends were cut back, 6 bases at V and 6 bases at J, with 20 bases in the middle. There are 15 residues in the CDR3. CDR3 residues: CASRPTGTPTKTQYF. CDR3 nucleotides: TGTGCCAGCAGACCTACAGGGACCCCAACGAAGACCCAGTACTTC.

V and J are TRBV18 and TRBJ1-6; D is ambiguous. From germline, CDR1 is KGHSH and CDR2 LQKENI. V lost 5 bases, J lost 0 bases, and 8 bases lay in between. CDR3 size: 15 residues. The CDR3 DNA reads TGTGCCAGCTCAGAAGGGAGCTCCTATAATTCACCCCTCCACTTT. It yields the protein CASSEGSSYNSPLHF.